This T cell receptor (beta chain) was identified in a study of OX40 agonist ivuxolimab in advanced cancers. Study as a whole: Patients were given ivuxolimab, an antibody that agonizes OX40 (CD134).

The method was immunoSEQ multiplex PCR; TCRdb's version includes in-frame clones alone and lacks a portion of them. The sample consists of some 50,000 clones, around 90% of them appearing once. Notes on the study in general: Both blood CD4+ and CD8+ T cells showed clonal growth by week 6 at 0.1 to 3.0 mg/kg.

Details on this clone: No antigen is known for it.

Germline V CDR1 and CDR2: SGHTA, FQGNSA. Trimming cost V 5 bases and J 6 bases, with 15 bases left between them. The CDR3 runs 14 residues. The source is an adult with an advanced solid tumor such as melanoma, head and neck, liver or kidney cancer. The chain joins TRBV7-2 to TRBJ2-3; D perhaps matches TRBD2 (5 bases). The source material was CD4+ or CD8+ T cells sorted from blood, sampled in a trial of the OX40 agonist ivuxolimab. The CDR3 loop is CASSLSGPRDTQYF. CDR3 coding DNA: TGTGCCAGCAGCCTAAGCGGCCCGAGGGATACGCAGTATTTT.